This passage covers 2 T cell receptor beta chains from one sample sequenced in a study of T-cell memory formation after mild COVID-19. TCRdb fed the 5' RACE reads into MiXCR, producing one record per CDR3 protein. The table includes some 100,000 distinct CDR3 sequences, over 8.5% detected once. Sequenced material: PBMCs or a T cell subset sorted from them (not recorded which). The receptors were sampled from a young man who had mild COVID-19 (a few samples of this study predate the infection). Cell type and time point are not known.

This chain connects TRBV5-1 to TRBJ2-1, with D perhaps matching TRBD2 (5 bases). Germline assignment: CDR1 SGHRS and CDR2 YFSETQ. The CDR3 has 17 residues. The ends were cut back, 2 bases at V and 0 bases at J, with 15 bases in the middle. The DNA for the CDR3 is TGCGCCAGCAGCTTTGCGACTACTTCAAGCTCCTACAATGAGCAGTTCTTC. This codes for CASSFATTSSSYNEQFF.

This clonotype came up a few times. The J gene is TRBJ2-2, the V gene TRBV27; no clear D. Germline CDR1 is MNHEY and CDR2 is SMNVEV (reference sequence). Trimming removed 3 bases from V and 2 bases from J, with 7 bases in between. The CDR3 is 14 amino acids. Here the CDR3 reads CASSFAANTGELFF. Written as DNA, the CDR3 is TGTGCCAGCAGTTTTGCTGCTAACACCGGGGAGCTGTTTTTT.